This is a list of T cell receptor beta chains from one sample in a study of shared clonotypes between healthy human individuals. The table came from immunoSEQ multiplex PCR; TCRdb's copy has only in-frame clones and leaves some out. Among approximately 2.5 million clones, over 85% were seen once, and the ten largest hold roughly 0.39%. What was sequenced was naive CD4+ T cells from PBMCs. The origin of the receptors is a man aged 18 to 29 in good health. Some clones in this sample may be carry-over from other donors' samples. Both conserved end residues are part of each CDR3. Fields, in order: V gene, clone size, D gene, J gene, CDR3 DNA, CDR3 protein. The D gene is left open where the match is weak. The listing skips clone size in some rows; elsewhere it reads once, few, many or a size class.

V gene: TRBV7-9
clone size: -
D gene: -
J gene: TRBJ2-4
CDR3 DNA: TGTGCCAGCAGCTTAGATGGAGCGCACAAAAACATTCAGTACTTC
CDR3 protein: CASSLDGAHKNIQYF

V gene: TRBV18
clone size: -
D gene: -
J gene: TRBJ1-4
CDR3 DNA: TGTGCCAGCTCACCAGGGCAGGGAAATGAAAAACTGTTTTTT
CDR3 protein: CASSPGQGNEKLFF

V gene: TRBV19
clone size: -
D gene: -
J gene: TRBJ1-5
CDR3 DNA: TGTGCCAGTAGTGTCATTCCGGGTCCCTCTAGCAATCAGCCCCAGCATTTT
CDR3 protein: CASSVIPGPSSNQPQHF

V gene: TRBV28
clone size: -
D gene: TRBD1
J gene: TRBJ1-5
CDR3 DNA: TGTGCCAGCAGTCCTCGGACAGGGTCTCAGCCCCAGCATTTT
CDR3 protein: CASSPRTGSQPQHF

V gene: TRBV19
clone size: -
D gene: -
J gene: TRBJ1-2
CDR3 DNA: TGTGCCAGTAGTATAGATCTGGCAGCCTATGGCTACACCTTC
CDR3 protein: CASSIDLAAYGYTF

V gene: TRBV10-3
clone size: -
D gene: -
J gene: TRBJ1-4
CDR3 DNA: TGTGCCATCAGCGCAATTCCCCAGACAACTAATGAAAAACTGTTTTTT
CDR3 protein: CAISAIPQTTNEKLFF

V gene: TRBV28
clone size: -
D gene: -
J gene: TRBJ2-7
CDR3 DNA: TGTGCCAGCAGTTTATTTGGCAGGAGGGAATCCTACGAGCAGTACTTC
CDR3 protein: CASSLFGRRESYEQYF

V gene: TRBV16
clone size: -
D gene: -
J gene: TRBJ2-7
CDR3 DNA: TGTGCCAGCAGCCAATCCCGGTACGAGCAGTACTTC
CDR3 protein: CASSQSRYEQYF

V gene: TRBV4-2
clone size: -
D gene: -
J gene: TRBJ1-5
CDR3 DNA: TGTGCCAGCAGCTCCCCAGTAGCGAGTCAGCCCCAGCATTTT
CDR3 protein: CASSSPVASQPQHF

V gene: TRBV28
clone size: -
D gene: TRBD1
J gene: TRBJ1-1
CDR3 DNA: TGTGCCAGCAGTCAATGGACAGGGCCATACACTGAAGCTTTCTTT
CDR3 protein: CASSQWTGPYTEAFF

V gene: TRBV5-4
clone size: -
D gene: -
J gene: TRBJ2-7
CDR3 DNA: TGTGCCAGCAGCTTGGGAGAGGCTCGGGACTACGAGCAGTACTTC
CDR3 protein: CASSLGEARDYEQYF

V gene: TRBV2
clone size: once
D gene: TRBD2
J gene: TRBJ2-7
CDR3 DNA: TGTGCCGGTGGCGGGAGCGGTACCCCCTACGAGCAGTACTTC
CDR3 protein: CAGGGSGTPYEQYF

V gene: TRBV28
clone size: -
D gene: -
J gene: TRBJ2-5
CDR3 DNA: TGTGCCAGCAGGGACTGGGTATTCGAGACCCAGTACTTC
CDR3 protein: CASRDWVFETQYF

V gene: TRBV7-9
clone size: once
D gene: TRBD1
J gene: TRBJ2-2
CDR3 DNA: TGTGCCAGCAGCTTAGGCAGGGACAGCCGCACCGGGGAGCTGTTTTTT
CDR3 protein: CASSLGRDSRTGELFF

V gene: TRBV4-1
clone size: -
D gene: TRBD2
J gene: TRBJ2-3
CDR3 DNA: TGCGCCAGCAGCTCCACTAGCGGGAGGGCCACAGATACGCAGTATTTT
CDR3 protein: CASSSTSGRATDTQYF

V gene: TRBV9
clone size: -
D gene: -
J gene: TRBJ2-7
CDR3 DNA: TGTGCCAGCAGCGTAACTTTCGAGACCGAGCAGTACTTC
CDR3 protein: CASSVTFETEQYF

V gene: TRBV27
clone size: -
D gene: TRBD2
J gene: TRBJ2-7
CDR3 DNA: TGTGCCAGCAGTCCCCAGGGACTACCTATTTTCGAGCAGTACTTC
CDR3 protein: CASSPQGLPIFEQYF

V gene: TRBV5-1
clone size: -
D gene: -
J gene: TRBJ2-1
CDR3 DNA: TGCGCCAGCAGCTTTCTATCAACTCGGGGGTACAATGAGCAGTTCTTC
CDR3 protein: CASSFLSTRGYNEQFF

V gene: TRBV2
clone size: -
D gene: TRBD1
J gene: TRBJ1-2
CDR3 DNA: TGTGCCAGCAGTGTGCTACAGGGGGCCGGTGGCTACACCTTC
CDR3 protein: CASSVLQGAGGYTF

V gene: TRBV29-1
clone size: -
D gene: -
J gene: TRBJ1-2
CDR3 DNA: TGCAGCGTTGAAGTCCTTTCGGGGGGCTACACCTTC
CDR3 protein: CSVEVLSGGYTF

V gene: TRBV7-2
clone size: -
D gene: -
J gene: TRBJ2-1
CDR3 DNA: TGTGCCAGCAGCCCGCGAATCTCCTACAATGAGCAGTTCTTC
CDR3 protein: CASSPRISYNEQFF

V gene: TRBV19
clone size: once
D gene: TRBD2
J gene: TRBJ2-2
CDR3 DNA: TGTGCCAGTAGCGACCCGGGACTAGCGGGAGGTCGCACCGGGGAGCTGTTTTTT
CDR3 protein: CASSDPGLAGGRTGELFF

V gene: TRBV19
clone size: -
D gene: -
J gene: TRBJ2-1
CDR3 DNA: TGTGCCAGTAGTATCATTCGAAGGGGTGAGCAGTTCTTC
CDR3 protein: CASSIIRRGEQFF

V gene: TRBV4-2
clone size: once
D gene: -
J gene: TRBJ1-3
CDR3 DNA: TGTGCCAGCAGCCGCCGCATCAAGGACCCTGGAAACACCATATATTTT
CDR3 protein: CASSRRIKDPGNTIYF

V gene: TRBV9
clone size: -
D gene: -
J gene: TRBJ2-5
CDR3 DNA: TGTGCCAGCAGCGTAGCCGACTTCCAAGAGACCCAGTACTTC
CDR3 protein: CASSVADFQETQYF

V gene: TRBV9
clone size: -
D gene: -
J gene: TRBJ2-2
CDR3 DNA: TGTGCCAGCAGCGCGGCCCGGGACTCGGCGGGGGAGCTGTTTTTT
CDR3 protein: CASSAARDSAGELFF

V gene: TRBV28
clone size: -
D gene: TRBD1
J gene: TRBJ1-1
CDR3 DNA: TGTGCCAGCAGTTTAGGACAATGGACAGGGAGGAACACTGAAGCTTTCTTT
CDR3 protein: CASSLGQWTGRNTEAFF

V gene: TRBV19
clone size: -
D gene: -
J gene: TRBJ1-5
CDR3 DNA: TGTGCCAGTAGTATAGAGGTGAAGGATCAGCCCCAGCATTTT
CDR3 protein: CASSIEVKDQPQHF

V gene: TRBV28
clone size: few
D gene: -
J gene: TRBJ2-2
CDR3 DNA: TGTGCCAGCAGTTCATACACCGGGGAGCTGTTTTTT
CDR3 protein: CASSSYTGELFF

V gene: TRBV5-6
clone size: -
D gene: -
J gene: TRBJ1-2
CDR3 DNA: TGTGCCAGCAGCTCCTGGACAGACTATGGCTACACCTTC
CDR3 protein: CASSSWTDYGYTF

V gene: TRBV9
clone size: -
D gene: TRBD2
J gene: TRBJ2-2
CDR3 DNA: TGTGCCAGCAGCGAGGCGTCTAGCGGGAGAAGTACCGGGGAGCTGTTTTTT
CDR3 protein: CASSEASSGRSTGELFF

V gene: TRBV4-1
clone size: -
D gene: TRBD2
J gene: TRBJ2-7
CDR3 DNA: TGCGCCAGCAGCCGCCCGACTAGCGGGAGAGCCTACGAGCAGTACTTC
CDR3 protein: CASSRPTSGRAYEQYF

V gene: TRBV28
clone size: -
D gene: TRBD1
J gene: TRBJ1-1
CDR3 DNA: TGTGCCAGCAGTTCCGACCGAGACAGGGCACACGCTGAAGCTTTCTTT
CDR3 protein: CASSSDRDRAHAEAFF

V gene: TRBV4-3
clone size: -
D gene: TRBD2
J gene: TRBJ2-7
CDR3 DNA: TGCGCCAGCAGCCATCGACTAGCGGGAGCCTCTCGCGAGCAGTACTTC
CDR3 protein: CASSHRLAGASREQYF

V gene: TRBV5-4
clone size: once
D gene: TRBD2
J gene: TRBJ2-5
CDR3 DNA: TGTGCCAGCAGCCCTGGGCGGCGGGAGGGCCGTCGAGAGACCCAGTACTTC
CDR3 protein: CASSPGRREGRRETQYF

V gene: TRBV27
clone size: -
D gene: -
J gene: TRBJ2-3
CDR3 DNA: TGTGCCAGCAGTTTTCGGGTAGAGGAAAACACAGATACGCAGTATTTT
CDR3 protein: CASSFRVEENTDTQYF

V gene: TRBV7-8
clone size: once
D gene: -
J gene: TRBJ1-5
CDR3 DNA: TGTGCCAGCAGCTTGGGGGAGGTCGGTCAGCCCCAGCATTTT
CDR3 protein: CASSLGEVGQPQHF

V gene: TRBV6-5
clone size: once
D gene: -
J gene: TRBJ1-2
CDR3 DNA: TGTGCCAGCAGTTACGAGGGAGATGGCTACACCTTC
CDR3 protein: CASSYEGDGYTF

V gene: TRBV7-9
clone size: -
D gene: -
J gene: TRBJ2-5
CDR3 DNA: TGTGCCAGCAGCCAGCCCCCAGGGGTCGAGACCCAGTACTTC
CDR3 protein: CASSQPPGVETQYF

V gene: TRBV5-6
clone size: -
D gene: -
J gene: TRBJ2-7
CDR3 DNA: TGTGCCAGCAGCTTGGAAGCTGCCGGAGGGATCGAGCAGTACTTC
CDR3 protein: CASSLEAAGGIEQYF

V gene: TRBV7-2
clone size: -
D gene: -
J gene: TRBJ2-7
CDR3 DNA: TGTGCCAGCAGTGAGCCTGACCTGGGTTACTACGAGCAGTACTTC
CDR3 protein: CASSEPDLGYYEQYF

V gene: TRBV28
clone size: once
D gene: -
J gene: TRBJ2-1
CDR3 DNA: TGTGCCAGCAGTTTGTTAGACAATGAGCAGTTCTTC
CDR3 protein: CASSLLDNEQFF

V gene: TRBV28
clone size: -
D gene: -
J gene: TRBJ2-7
CDR3 DNA: TGTGCCAGCAGACCATCGGGACTGAAGAGCTCCTACGAGCAGTACTTC
CDR3 protein: CASRPSGLKSSYEQYF

V gene: TRBV5-6
clone size: -
D gene: -
J gene: TRBJ2-4
CDR3 DNA: TGTGCCAGCAGCTCGGGGCTGGACGACGGCATTCAGTACTTC
CDR3 protein: CASSSGLDDGIQYF

V gene: TRBV6-4
clone size: once
D gene: -
J gene: TRBJ2-2
CDR3 DNA: TGTGCCAGCACCCAAAGAGGGGGCACCGGGGAGCTGTTTTTT
CDR3 protein: CASTQRGGTGELFF

V gene: TRBV7-7
clone size: -
D gene: TRBD1
J gene: TRBJ2-1
CDR3 DNA: TGTGCCAGCAGCCCCCAGACAGGGTACTCCTACAATGAGCAGTTCTTC
CDR3 protein: CASSPQTGYSYNEQFF

V gene: TRBV9
clone size: few
D gene: -
J gene: TRBJ1-1
CDR3 DNA: TGTGCCAGCAGCGTAGTAGGGACGAACACTGAAGCTTTCTTT
CDR3 protein: CASSVVGTNTEAFF

V gene: TRBV28
clone size: -
D gene: -
J gene: TRBJ1-5
CDR3 DNA: TGTGCCAGCAGTTTAAACGGTGCCCGACAGATCAATCAGCCCCAGCATTTT
CDR3 protein: CASSLNGARQINQPQHF

V gene: TRBV7-9
clone size: once
D gene: TRBD1
J gene: TRBJ1-1
CDR3 DNA: TGTGCCAGCAGCTTACTGGGACAGGGGACTGAAGCTTTCTTT
CDR3 protein: CASSLLGQGTEAFF

V gene: TRBV7-6
clone size: -
D gene: -
J gene: TRBJ1-2
CDR3 DNA: TGTGCCAGCAGCTTAGACGGGGGCACTAACTATGGCTACACCTTC
CDR3 protein: CASSLDGGTNYGYTF

V gene: TRBV7-6
clone size: -
D gene: -
J gene: TRBJ2-1
CDR3 DNA: TGTGCCAGCAGCAAACACTTTGGCTCGGGTAGCGCGACACCTTGGGCCTACAATGAGCAGTTCTTC
CDR3 protein: CASSKHFGSGSATPWAYNEQFF

V gene: TRBV28
clone size: -
D gene: -
J gene: TRBJ2-7
CDR3 DNA: TGTGCCAGCAGTTCTTCCCACTTAGCCGGGACACCCTACGAGCAGTACTTC
CDR3 protein: CASSSSHLAGTPYEQYF

V gene: TRBV14
clone size: -
D gene: -
J gene: TRBJ1-1
CDR3 DNA: TGTGCCAGCAGCCAAGACGGGAACACTGAAGCTTTCTTT
CDR3 protein: CASSQDGNTEAFF

V gene: TRBV28
clone size: few
D gene: TRBD1
J gene: TRBJ1-1
CDR3 DNA: TGTGCCAGCGGGACAGCGAACACTGAAGCTTTCTTT
CDR3 protein: CASGTANTEAFF